This T cell receptor beta chain was obtained from a study of blood T cell repertoires in COVID-19. As originally analysed: Estimation of nucleated cell counts was performed using reference gene primer amplification. TCRdb's table, derived via immunoSEQ multiplex PCR, lists solely in-frame clones and lacks some. The DNA gave D and trimming, while V, J and clone size come from that table. Altogether roughly 190,000 clones are present, approximately 90% being singletons, with the ten largest covering more than 6.5%. Germline V gene data show CDR1 as SGHNT and CDR2 as YYREEE (reference sequence). The CDR3 is 15 amino acids. With 4 bases clipped from V and 4 bases from J, the junction kept 6 bases outside the gene matches.

The sequence was obtained from a woman older than 75 in a cohort sampled during active or convalescent COVID-19. The rearrangement links TRBV5-4 to TRBJ2-5; 11 bases match TRBD1. Sample: peripheral blood. The CDR3 loop is CASSAGQGVGETQYF. The CDR3 nucleotides are TGTGCCAGCAGCGCGGGACAGGGGGTTGGAGAGACCCAGTACTTC.